The 15 T cell receptor beta chains in this list originate from one sample, sequenced in a study of OX40 agonist ivuxolimab in advanced cancers. Clones were read by immunoSEQ multiplex PCR, and TCRdb kept only the in-frame ones, dropping some. The table lists 80,000 or so clones, 85% of them singletons. The specimen comprised CD4+ or CD8+ T cells sorted from blood, sampled in a trial of the OX40 agonist ivuxolimab. These receptors were taken from an adult with an advanced solid tumor such as melanoma, head and neck, liver or kidney cancer.

The V gene is TRBV7-9, the J gene TRBJ1-1; D perhaps matches TRBD1 (5 bases). The CDR3 runs to 14 residues. The V gene lost 4 bases and the J gene lost 4 bases, with 13 bases spanning the gap. Germline CDR1 and CDR2: SEHNR and FQNEAQ (reference sequence). CDR3 residues: CASSSGRGGTEAFF. CDR3 DNA sequence: TGTGCCAGCAGCTCAGGGCGGGGCGGCACTGAAGCTTTCTTT.

The rearrangement links TRBV7-2 to TRBJ1-2, with 7 bases lining up with TRBD1. The CDR3 consists of 14 residues. Germline loops: CDR1 SGHTA, CDR2 FQGNSA. The V gene end was trimmed by 5 bases and the J gene end by 6 bases; junction bases not matched to a gene: 9. This CDR3 is CASSNRQGVDGYTF. CDR3 sequence (DNA): TGTGCCAGCAGCAATAGACAGGGTGTCGATGGCTACACCTTC.

This chain connects TRBV9 to TRBJ1-4; D is unresolved. The CDR3 has 15 amino acids. V gave up 0 bases and J gave up 4 bases, with 10 bases separating them. Germline V gene lookup returns CDR1 SGDLS and CDR2 YYNGEE. CDR3 DNA: TGTGCCAGCAGCGTAGCCGGAGGGATTAATGAAAAACTGTTTTTT. Amino acid sequence: CASSVAGGINEKLFF. The entire variable domain, with the rest obtained from reference TRBV9 and TRBJ1-4, is as follows: DSGVTQTPKHLITATGQRVTLRCSPRSGDLSVYWYQQSLDQGLQFLIQYYNGEERAKGNILERFSAQQFPDLHSELNLSSLELGDSALYFCASSVAGGINEKLFFGSGTQLSVL.

J is TRBJ1-5 and V is TRBV28, with D maybe TRBD1 (6 bases). CDR3 size: 17 residues. Germline V lookup: CDR1 MDHEN, CDR2 SYDVKM. V lost 7 bases, J lost 1 base, and 20 bases lay in between. The CDR3: CASNPWGQGRSNQPQHF. In DNA form, the CDR3 reads TGTGCCAGCAATCCCTGGGGGCAGGGAAGGAGCAATCAGCCCCAGCATTTT.

This chain joins TRBV4-3 and TRBJ2-7, with D possibly TRBD1 on 6 matching bases. The V gene lost 1 base and the J gene lost 1 base, with 11 bases spanning the gap. This CDR3 spans 15 amino acids. CDR1 LGHNA and CDR2 YSLEER come from the germline V gene. The CDR3 spells CASSQGLRGSYEQYF. The CDR3 DNA reads TGCGCCAGCAGCCAAGGATTGAGGGGGTCCTACGAGCAGTACTTC.

V is TRBV19 and J is TRBJ1-5, with 8 bases lining up with TRBD1. The ends lost 0 bases at V and 2 bases at J; junction bases unmatched: 21. Germline V gene data show CDR1 as LNHDA and CDR2 as SQIVND (reference sequence). The CDR3 extends over 22 amino acids. The CDR3 loop reads CASSIDLGTGRGRGGRNQPQHF. For the CDR3, the DNA is TGTGCCAGTAGTATAGATCTGGGAACCGGCAGGGGGCGTGGGGGTCGCAATCAGCCCCAGCATTTT.

This clone occurred a few times. V is TRBV19 and J is TRBJ2-2, with a weak D call TRBD1 (6 bases). The CDR3 consists of 15 residues. Trimming took 1 base from V and 2 from J, leaving 8 bases between them. The germline CDR1 and CDR2 sequences are LNHDA and SQIVND (reference sequence). CDR3 loop: CASSIGQVNTGELFF. CDR3 sequence (DNA): TGTGCCAGTAGTATAGGACAGGTTAACACCGGGGAGCTGTTTTTT.

The CDR3 sequence: CSGNRDSVVNTEAFF. The CDR3 DNA reads TGCAGCGGTAACCGGGACAGCGTCGTGAACACTGAAGCTTTCTTT. The V gene is TRBV29-1, the J gene TRBJ1-1; TRBD1 matches 7 bases. Per germline, CDR1 SQVTM and CDR2 ANQGSEA. V shed 7 bases, J shed 0 bases, and the junction held 11 bases outside the gene matches. The CDR3 consists of 15 residues.

The chain recombines TRBV29-1 with TRBJ1-1; 9 nucleotides match TRBD1. Germline V gene data show CDR1 as SQVTM and CDR2 as ANQGSEA. V shed 4 bases, J shed 6 bases, and the junction held 21 bases outside the gene matches. This CDR3 spans 18 amino acids. Here the CDR3 DNA reads TGCAGCGTTGTTTATTCCCTCACAGGGGGCACGAGGAAGGCTGAAGCTTTCTTT. Translated, it gives CSVVYSLTGGTRKAEAFF.

The rearrangement joins TRBV5-1 to TRBJ2-3; TRBD2 matches at 9 bases. The CDR3 is made up of 15 amino acids. With 0 bases clipped from V and 4 bases from J, the junction kept 3 bases outside the gene matches. Germline V CDR1 and CDR2: SGHRS, YFSETQ. CDR3 DNA sequence: TGCGCCAGCAGCTTGGTAGCGGGGGCCGCAGATACGCAGTATTTT. Encoded protein: CASSLVAGAADTQYF.

This chain connects TRBV7-3 to TRBJ1-1; TRBD1 is a possible D gene (6 bases). Germline V gene lookup returns CDR1 SGHTA and CDR2 FQGTGA. There are 14 residues in the CDR3. Trimming took 5 bases from V and 11 from J, leaving 21 bases between them. CDR3 amino acids: CASSQGGSPAGAFF. In DNA form, the CDR3 reads TGTGCCAGCAGCCAAGGGGGGTCACCAGCTGGCGCTTTCTTT. The variable domain in full, with the rest retrieved from reference TRBV7-3 and TRBJ1-1, is GAGVSQTPSNKVTEKGKYVELRCDPISGHTALYWYRQSLGQGPEFLIYFQGTGAADDSGLPNDRFFAVRPEGSVSTLKIQRTERGDSAVYLCASSQGGSPAGAFFGQGTRLTVV.

The CDR3 DNA reads TGCGCCAGCAGCCTAGACAGGGAAACTGAAGCTTTCTTT. It codes for CASSLDRETEAFF. The rearrangement links TRBV4-3 to TRBJ1-1; 7 nucleotides align to TRBD1. The ends lost 4 bases at V and 5 bases at J; junction bases unmatched: 4. The CDR3 runs 13 residues. CDR1 and CDR2 from the germline V gene are LGHNA and YSLEER.

This chain joins TRBV29-1 and TRBJ2-3; D perhaps matches TRBD1 (6 bases). The CDR3 contains 14 residues. V gave up 5 bases and J gave up 6 bases, with 18 bases separating them. Germline assignment: CDR1 SQVTM and CDR2 ANQGSEA. The CDR3 DNA is TGCAGCGTTTTCGGACAGAGCAAGGTGGATACGCAGTATTTT. It encodes CSVFGQSKVDTQYF.

This clone showed up just a few times. This chain links TRBV27 with TRBJ1-1; D call uncertain. From germline, CDR1 is MNHEY and CDR2 SMNVEV (reference sequence). The ends were cut back, 0 bases at V and 1 base at J, with 6 bases in the middle. The CDR3 consists of 14 residues. The CDR3 sequence: CASSLSRKNTEAFF. The CDR3 DNA sequence: TGTGCCAGCAGTTTATCCAGGAAGAACACTGAAGCTTTCTTT.

The J gene is TRBJ1-1, the V gene TRBV2, with a possible D match to TRBD1 (5 bases). The V end was cut by 2 bases, the J end by 1 base, with 5 bases between. CDR1 and CDR2 (germline): SNHLY, FYNNEI. CDR3 length: 13 residues. CDR3 loop: CASSEQGNTEAFF. In nucleotides, the CDR3 is TGTGCCAGCAGTGAACAGGGGAACACTGAAGCTTTCTTT. Variable domain in full (rest from reference TRBV2 and TRBJ1-1): EPEVTQTPSHQVTQMGQEVILRCVPISNHLYFYWYRQILGQKVEFLVSFYNNEISEKSEIFDDQFSVERPDGSNFTLKIRSTKLEDSAMYFCASSEQGNTEAFFGQGTRLTVV.